This T cell receptor beta chain originates from a study of regulatory T cells in long-lasting Graves disease. Documented time point: newly diagnosed GD, antithyroid drugs for less than 3 months. PBMC RNA served as the TCR library source. CDR3 size: 16 residues. Germline V gene lookup returns CDR1 SGHAT and CDR2 FQNNGV. The trim removed 4 bases at V and 1 base at J, leaving 7 bases unmatched. Arm-PCR of CDR3 regions with iRepertoire HTBI primers generated TCR beta libraries. One entry per CDR3 protein results from TCRdb running MiXCR on the multiplex PCR reads. The sample holds 300,000 to 400,000 distinct CDR3 sequences, 15% to 20% seen once.

This specimen consisted of peripheral blood mononuclear cells (PBMCs), obtained at new diagnosis, from a patient treated with antithyroid drugs. The sequence derives from a female donor with Graves disease. J is TRBJ2-3 and V is TRBV11-2, with 8 bases aligning to TRBD2. CDR3 amino acids: CASSSSTSVRTDTQYF. CDR3 DNA: TGTGCCAGCAGCTCATCGACTAGCGTCCGCACAGATACGCAGTATTTT.